A selection of T cell receptor beta chains follows, all from one sample in a study of blood T cell repertoires in COVID-19. Repertoires were generated with immunoSEQ multiplex PCR, while TCRdb's copy carries only in-frame clones and drops some. The repertoire consists of tens of thousands of clones, with 84% occurring once and the leading ten covering approximately 3.3%. Material for sequencing was peripheral blood. These receptor sequences come from a man aged 45 to 65 with acute or convalescent COVID-19. The CDR3 runs from the conserved cysteine through the conserved F or W. The D gene is left open where the match is weak. Where a row states a size, it is once, few, many or the class of an expanded clone; other rows omit it.

v_call	j_call	clone_size	d_call	cdr3_aa	cdr3_nt
TRBV6-5	TRBJ2-1	-	-	CASSLFGMGNEQFF	TGTGCCAGCAGTTTGTTCGGGATGGGGAATGAGCAGTTCTTC
TRBV2	TRBJ1-6	-	-	CASSEAGLEIHNSPLHF	TGTGCCAGCAGTGAAGCGGGGCTGGAGATCCATAATTCACCCCTCCACTTT
TRBV6-1	TRBJ2-3	-	-	CASSEVSLRDTQYF	TGTGCCAGCAGTGAAGTGTCACTCCGTGATACGCAGTATTTT
TRBV5-1	TRBJ2-7	-	TRBD2	CASSPTSGGLRPEQYF	TGCGCCAGCAGCCCTACAAGCGGGGGACTACGTCCCGAGCAGTACTTC
TRBV28	TRBJ2-7	-	TRBD1	CASSLHGQGGEQYF	TGTGCCAGCAGTTTACATGGACAGGGTGGGGAGCAGTACTTC
TRBV19	TRBJ2-3	-	TRBD2	CASRDFGGGTQYF	TGTGCCAGTAGAGATTTCGGGGGGGGTACGCAGTATTTT
TRBV7-2	TRBJ2-3	-	TRBD2	CASSFTSGMSDTQYF	TGTGCCAGCAGCTTCACTAGCGGGATGTCAGATACGCAGTATTTT
TRBV27	TRBJ2-7	-	-	CASSFLSSYEQYF	TGTGCCAGCAGTTTTCTGTCCTCTTACGAGCAGTACTTC
TRBV5-1	TRBJ2-3	-	-	CASSFGDIVTDTQYF	TGCGCCAGCAGCTTTGGGGACATAGTGACAGATACGCAGTATTTT
TRBV7-2	TRBJ1-2	-	TRBD1	CASSPTGQGIYGYTF	TGTGCCAGCAGCCCCACGGGACAGGGGATCTATGGCTACACCTTC
TRBV5-5	TRBJ2-1	-	-	CASSGGNRNEQFF	TGTGCCAGCAGCGGGGGCAACCGCAATGAGCAGTTCTTC
TRBV14	TRBJ2-5	-	-	CASNLRAGLGLETQYF	TGTGCCAGCAACCTGAGAGCGGGTTTGGGACTTGAGACCCAGTACTTC
TRBV18	TRBJ2-7	-	TRBD1	CASSPSTGDEQYF	TGTGCCAGCTCACCGTCGACAGGGGACGAGCAGTACTTC
TRBV27	TRBJ1-5	-	-	CASSLNRPEDQPQHF	TGTGCCAGCAGTTTGAACCGACCCGAGGATCAGCCCCAGCATTTT
TRBV10-3	TRBJ2-7	-	-	CAIMAGNSYEQYF	TGTGCCATCATGGCAGGGAACTCCTACGAGCAGTACTTC
TRBV5-5	TRBJ2-1	-	-	CASSHGWNEQFF	TGTGCCAGCAGCCATGGCTGGAATGAGCAGTTCTTC
TRBV5-4	TRBJ2-1	-	-	CASSLGGLYNEQFF	TGTGCCAGCAGCTTGGGAGGACTTTACAATGAGCAGTTCTTC
TRBV28	TRBJ2-7	-	-	CASSSGDRRSVEQYF	TGTGCCAGCAGTTCCGGCGACAGGAGGAGCGTCGAGCAGTACTTC
TRBV18	TRBJ2-5	-	-	CASSPGLSQETQYF	TGTGCCAGCTCACCGGGGCTCTCTCAAGAGACCCAGTACTTC
TRBV24-1	TRBJ2-1	-	TRBD2	CATSDQKSGNSYNEQFF	TGTGCCACCAGTGACCAAAAAAGCGGGAACTCCTACAATGAGCAGTTCTTC
TRBV11-2	TRBJ2-7	-	TRBD2	CASSFGTSGYEQYF	TGTGCCAGCAGCTTCGGGACTAGCGGCTACGAGCAGTACTTC
TRBV15	TRBJ2-1	-	-	CATSRVLDNEQFF	TGTGCCACCAGCAGAGTTCTAGACAATGAGCAGTTCTTC
TRBV4-1	TRBJ2-5	once	-	CASSQDLQGAGLETQYF	TGCGCCAGCAGCCAAGATCTCCAAGGGGCTGGTCTAGAGACCCAGTACTTC
TRBV15	TRBJ2-1	-	TRBD2	CATSGGRGAVNEQFF	TGTGCCACCAGCGGAGGGCGGGGGGCCGTCAATGAGCAGTTCTTC
TRBV7-2	TRBJ1-5	-	-	CASSSSQGPQHF	TGTGCCAGCAGCTCCTCGCAGGGGCCCCAGCATTTT
TRBV7-9	TRBJ1-2	-	TRBD1	CASSLRDSPNYGYTF	TGTGCCAGCAGCCTACGGGACAGCCCTAACTATGGCTACACCTTC
TRBV9	TRBJ1-6	-	-	CASSVESSYNSPLHF	TGTGCCAGCAGCGTCGAGAGCTCCTATAATTCACCCCTCCACTTT
TRBV7-2	TRBJ2-3	-	TRBD2	CASSYSPASGGQRPQYF	TGTGCCAGCAGTTATTCGCCTGCGAGCGGGGGGCAACGGCCGCAGTATTTT
TRBV3-1/TRBV3-2	TRBJ2-5	-	TRBD1	CASSQDLDRGEETQYF	TGTGCCAGCAGCCAAGATTTGGACAGGGGGGAAGAGACCCAGTACTTC
TRBV12-3/TRBV12-4	TRBJ1-5	-	-	CASSFGGDQPQHF	TGTGCCAGCAGTTTCGGGGGGGATCAGCCCCAGCATTTT
TRBV3-1/TRBV3-2	TRBJ2-4	-	TRBD2	CASSQVSGRVNIQYF	TGTGCCAGCAGCCAAGTGAGCGGGAGGGTGAACATTCAGTACTTC
TRBV10-3	TRBJ2-1	-	TRBD2	CASGTSGSYNEQFF	TGTGCCTCCGGGACTAGCGGCTCCTACAATGAGCAGTTCTTC
TRBV30	TRBJ1-4	-	TRBD1	CAWTDRKNEKLFF	TGTGCCTGGACGGACAGGAAGAATGAAAAACTGTTTTTT
TRBV28	TRBJ2-7	-	TRBD2	CASSSPLDGLARGEQYF	TGTGCCAGCAGTTCACCCCTTGATGGACTAGCCCGAGGCGAGCAGTACTTC
TRBV27	TRBJ1-5	-	TRBD1	CASSYTGGGQPQHF	TGTGCCAGCAGCTATACAGGGGGAGGTCAGCCCCAGCATTTT
TRBV18	TRBJ2-1	-	-	CASSLSTTPSAHEQFF	TGTGCCAGCTCACTCTCGACAACCCCCTCCGCCCATGAGCAGTTCTTC
TRBV5-1	TRBJ2-5	-	-	CASSSAPYRIGGREETQYF	TGCGCCAGCAGCTCGGCGCCGTACAGGATTGGCGGTCGGGAAGAGACCCAGTACTTC
TRBV11-3	TRBJ2-1	-	TRBD2	CASSFWGTSGTSRNEQFF	TGTGCCAGCAGCTTTTGGGGGACTAGCGGGACTTCTCGCAATGAGCAGTTCTTC
TRBV7-3	TRBJ2-1	few	TRBD1	CASSISGTGNNEQFF	TGTGCCAGCTCCATCTCTGGGACAGGGAACAATGAGCAGTTCTTC
TRBV19	TRBJ1-1	-	TRBD1	CASSRTGIGNTEAFF	TGTGCCAGTAGCCGGACAGGTATCGGGAACACTGAAGCTTTCTTT
TRBV6-5	TRBJ2-1	-	TRBD2	CASLRLAGENEQFF	TGTGCCAGCCTCAGGCTAGCGGGGGAAAATGAGCAGTTCTTC
TRBV19	TRBJ2-1	-	-	CASSIAGLSPQMHEQFF	TGTGCCAGTAGTATAGCTGGGCTTTCTCCTCAAATGCATGAGCAGTTCTTC
TRBV18	TRBJ2-1	-	TRBD1	CASSRGGQGVNEQFF	TGTGCCAGCTCACGCGGCGGACAGGGGGTAAATGAGCAGTTCTTC
TRBV28	TRBJ2-5	-	TRBD2	CASSPGGLAGETQYF	TGTGCCAGCAGTCCCGGGGGACTAGCCGGAGAGACCCAGTACTTC
TRBV6-5	TRBJ1-1	-	-	CASNGWNRNTEAFF	TGTGCCAGCAATGGGTGGAACAGGAACACTGAAGCTTTCTTT
TRBV9	TRBJ2-5	-	-	CASSVSPQGYGETQYF	TGTGCCAGCAGCGTAAGCCCACAGGGATATGGAGAGACCCAGTACTTC
TRBV5-1	TRBJ2-7	-	-	CASSQGGSYEQYF	TGCGCCAGCAGCCAGGGAGGTTCCTACGAGCAGTACTTC
TRBV24-1	TRBJ1-5	-	TRBD1	CATGGPPLTQGKGNQPQHF	TGTGCCACCGGGGGCCCGCCACTCACACAGGGGAAGGGGAATCAGCCCCAGCATTTT
TRBV5-6	TRBJ1-1	once	-	CASSLGLGGTEAFF	TGTGCCAGCAGCTTAGGGCTGGGGGGCACTGAAGCTTTCTTT
TRBV19	TRBJ2-7	-	-	CASADRISYEQYF	TGTGCCAGCGCTGACAGGATATCCTACGAGCAGTACTTC
TRBV18	TRBJ1-2	-	TRBD1	CASSRDRELSGYTF	TGTGCCAGCTCACGGGACAGGGAATTGAGCGGCTACACCTTC
TRBV18	TRBJ2-7	-	TRBD2	CASSPPGLAEQYF	TGTGCCAGCTCACCACCGGGACTAGCTGAGCAGTACTTC
TRBV18	TRBJ2-2	-	TRBD2	CASSHSGTTNTGELFF	TGTGCCAGCTCACATAGCGGGACGACGAACACCGGGGAGCTGTTTTTT
TRBV6-5	TRBJ1-2	-	TRBD1	CASSYDTGQGGGYTF	TGTGCCAGCAGTTACGACACAGGACAGGGGGGCGGCTACACCTTC